Presented here are 18 T cell receptor beta chains from one specimen sequenced in a study of CD8+CD57+ T cells in acquired aplastic anemia. The template for TCR beta VDJ and CDR3 sequence profiling was genomic DNA. MiXCR, applied by TCRdb to the reads, yields one record per CDR3 protein. The table has 250,000 to 350,000 distinct CDR3 sequences, 45% to 65% seen once. The sequencing input was sorted CD4+, CD8+, or CD8+CD57+ T cells (not recorded which) from PBMCs. Receptors originate from a human donor with severe aplastic anemia or a healthy control (not recorded which).

This clonotype was seen ten or more times. The V call is TRBV20-1, the J call TRBJ2-7, with unresolved D. This CDR3 has 11 amino acids. The V gene lost 3 bases and the J gene lost 3 bases, with 6 bases spanning the gap. CDR1 is DFQATT and CDR2 is SNEGSKA in the germline V gene (reference sequence). The CDR3 here is CSARGFYEQYF. The CDR3 DNA is TGCAGTGCTAGGGGCTTCTACGAGCAGTACTTC.

This clonotype was counted many times. The chain joins TRBV24-1 to TRBJ2-1; 7 bases are shared with TRBD2. Germline-derived CDR1 and CDR2 are KGHDR and SFDVKD. This CDR3 has 11 residues. V was pared by 9 bases and J by 6 bases, with 1 base of the junction left unmatched. The CDR3 reads CATRLANEQFF. CDR3 nucleotide sequence: TGTGCCACCCGACTAGCCAATGAGCAGTTCTTC.

The J gene is TRBJ1-5, the V gene TRBV9; the D is unclear. The CDR3 is 14 residues long. Trimming took off 0 bases at V and 7 bases at J, with 11 bases between the two ends. Germline CDR1 reads SGDLS; CDR2 reads YYNGEE. The chain's CDR3 is CASSVGWGHQPQHF. DNA for the CDR3: TGTGCCAGCAGCGTAGGGTGGGGTCACCAGCCCCAGCATTTT.

The genes are TRBV9 and TRBJ2-2, with 9 bases that match TRBD1. Germline lookup yields CDR1 SGDLS and CDR2 YYNGEE. The CDR3 contains 16 residues. V trimming: 3 bases; J trimming: 6 bases; junction bases outside the gene matches: 9. CDR3 in DNA: TGTGCCAGCAGCGAGGTGGGACAGGGTCTAGCCGGGGAGCTGTTTTTT. Protein product: CASSEVGQGLAGELFF.

This chain joins TRBV20-1 and TRBJ2-2; the match to TRBD2 covers 9 bases. Germline trimming cut 5 bases from V and 5 bases from J; bases unmatched to any gene: 6. The CDR3 length is 14 residues. Germline V gives CDR1 DFQATT, CDR2 SNEGSKA (reference sequence). The CDR3 loop is CSASTSGRTGELFF. CDR3 bases: TGCAGTGCTTCGACTAGCGGTAGGACCGGGGAGCTGTTTTTT.

This clonotype was observed at least ten times. The chain combines TRBV5-6 with TRBJ1-5; D not resolved. Per the germline V gene, CDR1 is SGHDT and CDR2 is YYEEEE. This CDR3 comprises 16 residues. The V and J ends lost 0 bases and 2 bases respectively, with 12 bases between them. The CDR3 DNA is TGTGCCAGCAGCTTGGCCGCGGGAGTGGGCAATCAGCCCCAGCATTTT. Residues: CASSLAAGVGNQPQHF.

This sequence joins TRBV12-3 or TRBV12-4 and TRBJ1-5; weak D call: TRBD1 (6 bases). V lost 6 bases to trimming and J lost 10 bases, with 22 bases between them. The CDR3 spans 15 residues. CDR3 protein: CASSKDSGRISPQHF. The DNA of the CDR3 is TGTGCCAGCAGCAAGGACAGCGGGCGCATTTCACCCCAGCATTTT.

This clonotype has a count of ten or more. The chain carries TRBV10-3 and TRBJ1-1, with TRBD1 as a possible D gene (5 bases). Germline-derived CDR1 and CDR2 are ENHRY and SYGVKD. The CDR3 extends over 13 amino acids. The V gene lost 2 bases and the J gene lost 1 base, with 5 bases spanning the gap. CDR3 amino acids: CAISEQGNTEAFF. The DNA for the CDR3 is TGTGCCATCAGTGAGCAGGGGAACACTGAAGCTTTCTTT.

This clonotype was detected ten times or more. The chain carries TRBV25-1 and TRBJ1-3; TRBD1 matches 7 bases. J was trimmed by 4 bases and V by 4 bases; bases with no gene match: 10. This CDR3 comprises 16 residues. CDR1 and CDR2 from the germline V gene are MGHDK and SYGVNS. CDR3 sequence (DNA): TGTGCCAGCAGTGGCCGGGGACAGAATCACGGAAACACCATATATTTT. Translated: CASSGRGQNHGNTIYF.

This clonotype came up many times. The chain combines TRBV19 with TRBJ1-3; the D is unclear. Germline CDR1 and CDR2: LNHDA and SQIVND (reference sequence). The CDR3 loop spans 11 amino acids. V dropped 10 bases and J dropped 0 bases, with 4 bases sitting between them. The CDR3 DNA follows: TGTGCCAACCACTCTGGAAACACCATATATTTT. This translates into CANHSGNTIYF.

The rearrangement links TRBV20-1 to TRBJ2-2; D perhaps matches TRBD2 (5 bases). The germline V gene has CDR1 DFQATT and CDR2 SNEGSKA (reference sequence). The ends were cut back, 7 bases at V and 0 bases at J, with 9 bases in the middle. The CDR3 has 13 amino acids. The CDR3 sequence is CSVREPNTGELFF. The CDR3 coding sequence is TGCAGTGTACGGGAACCGAACACCGGGGAGCTGTTTTTT.

This clonotype has ten or more counts. V is TRBV12-3 or TRBV12-4 and J is TRBJ1-5, with TRBD1 as a possible D gene (6 bases). The CDR3 totals 16 residues. Trimming left V 6 bases short and J 6 bases short, with 21 bases between. CDR3 DNA: TGTGCCAGCAGGGGGGGCCGGACAGTGGTAGGTCAGCCCCAGCATTTT. This translates into CASRGGRTVVGQPQHF.

This clonotype was seen at least ten times. The J gene is TRBJ2-4, the V gene TRBV4-2, with D perhaps assigned TRBD1 or TRBD2 (5 bases each). V lost 1 base to trimming and J lost 0 bases, with 10 bases between them. The CDR3 sequence is 16 residues long. Germline V lookup: CDR1 LGHNA, CDR2 YNFKEQ. Here the CDR3 DNA reads TGTGCCAGCAGCCAAGTCCAGGGACGAGCCAAAAACATTCAGTACTTC. Its translation: CASSQVQGRAKNIQYF.

The chain has TRBV29-1 and TRBJ2-5; no clear D. CDR1 SQVTM and CDR2 ANQGSEA come from the germline V gene. The CDR3 is 12 amino acids. Trimming took 3 bases from V and 7 from J, leaving 12 bases between them. The CDR3 region is CSVDGYLRTQYF. The DNA of the CDR3 is TGCAGCGTTGATGGCTACTTAAGGACCCAGTACTTC.

This clonotype was recorded once. The V call is TRBV19, the J call TRBJ2-5, with D possibly TRBD2 on 6 matching bases. From germline, CDR1 is LNHDA and CDR2 SQIVND (reference sequence). V lost 8 bases to trimming and J lost 5 bases, with 9 bases between them. The CDR3 is 11 residues long. The CDR3: CASRGSETQYF. The CDR3 nucleotides read TGTGCCAGTCGGGGGAGTGAGACCCAGTACTTC.

V is TRBV19 and J is TRBJ2-7, with 7 positions matching TRBD2. This CDR3 spans 16 amino acids. V was clipped by 2 bases and J by 6 bases; unmatched bases: 13. Germline V lookup: CDR1 LNHDA, CDR2 SQIVND (reference sequence). CDR3: CASSIRIAGAFSEQYF. The DNA of the CDR3 is TGTGCCAGTAGTATACGGATTGCGGGAGCCTTCTCCGAGCAGTACTTC.

This clonotype showed up many times. The rearrangement uses TRBV9 and TRBJ2-2; 10 nucleotides align to TRBD2. This CDR3 is 17 amino acids long. V was clipped by 6 bases and J by 4 bases; unmatched bases: 12. Germline lookup yields CDR1 SGDLS and CDR2 YYNGEE. The CDR3 bases are TGTGCCAGCACCCCCCACGGTAGCGGGGGGAGCACCGGGGAGCTGTTTTTT. This encodes CASTPHGSGGSTGELFF.

With respect to this clonotype: Since the CDR3 does not end with the conserved phenylalanine or tryptophan, this likely comes from a read error. The CDR3 DNA sequence: TGTGCCAGCAGTTTAGACAGGGTGAACACTGAAGCTTTCTCT. Amino acids: CASSLDRVNTEAFS. The rearrangement links TRBV28 to TRBJ1-1; 7 bases align to TRBD1. Germline V gives CDR1 MDHEN, CDR2 SYDVKM. The CDR3 totals 14 residues. The V and J ends lost 2 bases and 0 bases, in that order; junction bases with no gene match: 0.